The next 5 T cell receptor beta chains were all read from a single sample in a study of T cells in Graves' hyperthyroidism and ophthalmopathy. Amplified regions were TCR beta CDR3 sequences from RNA transcripts. The HTBI primer set was used in a first-round RT-PCR of the TCR CDR3. A single record per CDR3 protein comes from TCRdb applying MiXCR to the multiplex PCR reads. This table holds approximately 400,000 distinct CDR3 sequences, 15% to 18% found once. Sequences were obtained from blood. The receptors were sampled from a woman aged 18-29 years with Graves' hyperthyroidism.

This clonotype was counted many times. The chain links TRBV20-1 to TRBJ2-3, with 9 bases lining up with TRBD2. Trimming at V came to 0 bases and at J to 6 bases, leaving 10 bases not matched to a gene. The CDR3 loop spans 16 amino acids. CDR1 is DFQATT, CDR2 SNEGSKA, per germline (reference sequence). The CDR3 bases are TGCAGTGCTAGAGATAAGCGGGAGGACGGTAGGGATACGCAGTATTTT. Residues: CSARDKREDGRDTQYF.

This clonotype was seen only a few times. The chain carries TRBV6-1 and TRBJ2-2; 11 bases map to TRBD2. The J segment lost 7 bases and the V segment lost 2 bases, leaving 3 bases of the junction unmatched. Germline V gene sequence: CDR1 MNHNS, CDR2 SASEGT. The CDR3 runs 15 residues. CDR3 protein: CASSELAGGIGELFF. In DNA form, the CDR3 reads TGTGCCAGCAGTGAACTAGCGGGAGGAATCGGGGAGCTGTTTTTT.

Points on this clonotype: A much larger clone lies a single base off, so this may be a read error. The chain uses TRBV2 and TRBJ2-7; 8 bases align to TRBD2. Germline CDR1 reads SNHLY; CDR2 reads FYNNEI. With V trimmed by 10 bases and J by 5 bases, 4 bases remained unmatched. The CDR3 runs 11 residues. The chain's CDR3 is CATRGGHEQYF. The DNA of the CDR3 is TGTGCCACCCGGGGGGGCCACGAGCAGTACTTC.

The CDR3 spells CASREGSGQETQYF. CDR3 bases: TGTGCCAGCCGAGAGGGCTCAGGCCAAGAGACCCAGTACTTC. This chain connects TRBV18 to TRBJ2-5; D may be TRBD2 (5 bases). Germline lookup yields CDR1 KGHSH and CDR2 LQKENI. The CDR3 is 14 amino acids. Trimming left V 8 bases short and J 1 base short, with 14 bases between.

This clonotype was counted ten times or more. V and J are TRBV18 and TRBJ2-2; 12 nucleotides line up with TRBD2. In germline, CDR1 is KGHSH, CDR2 LQKENI. The trim removed 5 bases at V and 1 base at J, leaving 2 bases unmatched. This CDR3 region has 16 residues. The DNA for the CDR3 is TGTGCCAGCTCATCGACTAGCGGGGGGAACACCGGGGAGCTGTTTTTT. Protein: CASSSTSGGNTGELFF.